This TCR beta chain was found in a study of blood T cell repertoires in COVID-19. Overall study: In each case, the material was cDNA or gDNA derived from T cells, B-cell-depleted T cells, or PBMCs.

The Seattle patients, enrolled during active infection, were followed longitudinally. In the original workflow: Amplification from reference gene primers served as the basis for estimated nucleated cell counts. Assay: immunoSEQ multiplex PCR; the TCRdb copy retains only in-frame clones and omits some. The DNA was the basis for D and trimming; V, J and clone size are from that table. The profile shows approximately 150,000 clones, approximately 95% of them singletons. The germline CDR1 and CDR2 sequences are SEHNR and FQNEAQ (reference sequence). The CDR3 extends over 14 amino acids. V lost 6 bases and J 1 base, leaving 10 bases between the germline ends.

The clonotype originates from a woman aged 60 to 75 with COVID-19, enrolled during active disease. Sequenced sample: peripheral blood. This chain connects TRBV7-9 to TRBJ1-5; a possible D gene is TRBD1 (6 bases). CDR3 coding DNA: TGTGCCAGCAGTCCCGACAGGAGCAATCAGCCCCAGCATTTT. Protein product: CASSPDRSNQPQHF.